This T cell receptor (beta chain) was sequenced during a study of Graves' ophthalmopathy and Graves' hyperthyroidism. Across the whole study: Being free of ophthalmopathy for 18 months of follow-up defined stable hyperthyroidism.

This CDR3 has 17 amino acids. The V gene lost 7 bases and the J gene lost 1 base, with 21 bases spanning the gap. Germline V CDR1 and CDR2: SNHLY, FYNNEI. RNA transcripts yielded amplified TCR beta CDR3 regions. Second-round multiplex PCR came after first-round RT-PCR with HTBI primers. TCRdb processed the multiplex PCR reads anew with MiXCR; each CDR3 protein has one entry. The table has about 590,000 distinct CDR3 sequences, about 35% seen once; the top ten hold over 3.5%. Hyperthyroidism patients were newly diagnosed, under 2 months' duration, aged 18 to 65. This clonotype is a singleton in its sample.

This sequence originates from an adult man with Graves' hyperthyroidism. Sequenced input: peripheral blood or thyroid tissue (not recorded which). V usage is TRBV2 and J usage is TRBJ2-3; maybe TRBD2 (7 bases). The CDR3 bases are TGTGCCAGCAAAGAAGGGGGGGGCCGGTCTGGCACAGATACGCAGTATTTT. Its protein product is CASKEGGGRSGTDTQYF.